One sample yielded the 22 T cell receptor beta chains listed below, sequenced in a study of shared clonotypes between healthy human individuals. CD8 cells regarded as naive lacked CD45RO, were positively chosen for CCR7, and omitted terminally differentiated effector memory CD45RA+ cells. Using immunoSEQ multiplex PCR, the repertoire was profiled, and TCRdb retains in-frame clones only, with some absent. This sample has roughly 590,000 clones, with 95% to 96% found just once. Specimen: naive CD8+ T cells sorted from blood. The origin of the receptors is a woman between 25 and 40 years old in good health.

The chain has TRBV6-1 and TRBJ2-1; D might be TRBD1 or TRBD2, each matching 5 bases. The germline V and J ends were trimmed by 0 bases and 8 bases, with 20 bases remaining between them. The CDR3 runs 17 residues. In germline, CDR1 is MNHNS, CDR2 SASEGT. The CDR3 protein is CASSEAEGTLGWDEQFF. As DNA, the CDR3 is TGTGCCAGCAGTGAAGCTGAGGGGACGTTGGGGTGGGATGAGCAGTTCTTC.

The chain combines TRBV28 with TRBJ2-1, with 8 nucleotides matching TRBD1. The germline gives CDR1 MDHEN, CDR2 SYDVKM. Germline trimming cut 5 bases from V and 6 bases from J; bases unmatched to any gene: 6. The CDR3 covers 14 residues. This chain's CDR3 is CASSPRTGPNEQFF. The CDR3 DNA reads TGTGCCAGCAGTCCTCGGACAGGGCCCAATGAGCAGTTCTTC. Looking up the rest from reference TRBV28 and TRBJ2-1 gives the full variable domain: DVKVTQSSRYLVKRTGEKVFLECVQDMDHENMFWYRQDPGLGLRLIYFSYDVKMKEKGDIPEGYSVSREKKERFSLILESASTNQTSMYLCASSPRTGPNEQFFGPGTRLTVL.

The chain is built from TRBV19 and TRBJ1-5, with TRBD1 as a possible D gene (5 bases). Trimming removed 8 bases at V and 6 bases at J, with 23 bases between. This CDR3 has 16 amino acids. The V gene's germline CDR1 is LNHDA and CDR2 SQIVND (reference sequence). The CDR3 reads CASGETLARETQPQHF. The CDR3 DNA reads TGTGCCAGTGGAGAAACACTAGCCAGGGAGACTCAGCCCCAGCATTTT.

V usage is TRBV7-9 and J usage is TRBJ2-1, with 13 bases that match TRBD2. CDR3 length equals 15 residues. V gave up 5 bases and J gave up 9 bases; unmatched junction bases: 7. Germline CDR1 SEHNR, CDR2 FQNEAQ (reference sequence). This chain's CDR3 is CASSQTSGRGGEQFF. CDR3 DNA: TGTGCCAGCAGCCAAACTAGCGGGAGGGGGGGTGAGCAGTTCTTC.

This clone was counted once. This chain links TRBV9 with TRBJ2-1; D is undetermined. Germline CDR1 is SGDLS and CDR2 is YYNGEE. The V end was cut by 3 bases, the J end by 7 bases, with 8 bases between. The CDR3 spans 12 residues. The CDR3 loop reads CASSGVQNEQFF. The CDR3 DNA reads TGTGCCAGCAGCGGAGTCCAGAATGAGCAGTTCTTC.

The chain links TRBV15 to TRBJ2-6; perhaps TRBD1 as D (5 bases). The CDR3 totals 19 residues. Germline CDR1 is LNHNV and CDR2 is YYDKDF (reference sequence). Trimming shortened V by 0 bases and J by 0 bases, and 15 bases separated the two germline ends. The CDR3 coding sequence is TGTGCCACCAGCAGAGATTTGGGCAGGGAAGACTCTGGGGCCAACGTCCTGACTTTC. Encoded protein: CATSRDLGREDSGANVLTF.

A single count supports this clone. The chain recombines TRBV29-1 with TRBJ2-1; 10 bases are a match to TRBD2. The V and J ends lost 6 bases and 10 bases, in that order; junction bases with no gene match: 12. The CDR3 contains 14 residues. Germline V lookup: CDR1 SQVTM, CDR2 ANQGSEA. This CDR3 reads CSVSYVSAGGEQFF. CDR3 in DNA: TGCAGCGTATCCTACGTCTCAGCGGGAGGGGAGCAGTTCTTC.

The V gene is TRBV5-1, the J gene TRBJ2-3, with 7 bases matching TRBD2. Losses at the gene ends were 2 bases for V and 2 bases for J; bases not matched to a gene: 8. The CDR3 runs 16 residues. Germline CDR1 reads SGHRS; CDR2 reads YFSETQ. The CDR3: CASSFGSGFFTDTQYF. Here the CDR3 DNA reads TGCGCCAGCAGCTTTGGTAGCGGGTTCTTCACAGATACGCAGTATTTT.

V is TRBV9 and J is TRBJ2-4; D perhaps matches TRBD2 (6 bases). Looked up from germline, CDR1 is SGDLS and CDR2 is YYNGEE. V dropped 0 bases and J dropped 3 bases, with 7 bases sitting between them. The CDR3 is made up of 14 amino acids. DNA for the CDR3: TGTGCCAGCAGCGTAGGGGGGGACAAAAACATTCAGTACTTC. Its protein is CASSVGGDKNIQYF.

The table lists this clone with a count of one. This may come from a read error, since a much larger clone is one base off. The chain carries TRBV5-4 and TRBJ2-5; unclear D gene. The J call may be incorrect, as the DNA end agrees better with TRBJ2-7. CDR3 length: 11 amino acids. Looked up from germline, CDR1 is SGHNT and CDR2 is YYREEE (reference sequence). This CDR3 is CASSSEYEQYF. Here the CDR3 DNA reads TGTGCCAGCAGCTCCGAGTACGAGCAGTACTTC.

The chain employs TRBV15 and TRBJ1-5; no clear D. Trimming removed 1 base at V and 7 bases at J, with 5 bases between. Per germline, CDR1 LNHNV and CDR2 YYDKDF (reference sequence). CDR3 length: 12 residues. CDR3 amino acids: CATSRGAQPQHF. For the CDR3, the DNA is TGTGCCACCAGCAGAGGGGCCCAGCCCCAGCATTTT.

This sequence joins TRBV27 and TRBJ2-1; 7 positions match TRBD2. V was pared by 6 bases and J by 0 bases, with 8 bases of the junction left unmatched. Germline lookup yields CDR1 MNHEY and CDR2 SMNVEV (reference sequence). This CDR3 has 16 residues. The CDR3 nucleotides read TGTGCCAGCAGCCCCACGCGCGGGAGCTCCTACAATGAGCAGTTCTTC. This sequence encodes CASSPTRGSSYNEQFF.

The gene calls are TRBV4-1 and TRBJ1-5; maybe TRBD1 (5 bases). The CDR3 totals 16 residues. CDR1 is MGHRA and CDR2 is YSYEKL in the germline V gene. Trimming left V 1 base short and J 0 bases short, with 10 bases between. The DNA of the CDR3 is TGCGCCAGCAGCCAAGTTCTAACAGGTAGCAATCAGCCCCAGCATTTT. Protein sequence: CASSQVLTGSNQPQHF.

J is TRBJ1-5 and V is TRBV6-5; D remains ambiguous. V was pared by 6 bases and J by 5 bases, with 5 bases between. Germline lookup yields CDR1 MNHEY and CDR2 SVGAGI. The CDR3 extends over 11 amino acids. The CDR3 nucleotides read TGTGCCAGCAGCTCAGATCAGCCCCAGCATTTT. Protein product: CASSSDQPQHF.

CDR3 protein: CASSYTEAYEQYF. The CDR3 DNA follows: TGTGCCAGTAGTTATACGGAAGCCTACGAGCAGTACTTC. The rearrangement links TRBV19 to TRBJ2-5; D not certain. Gene TRBJ2-7 matches the end of the DNA better, so the J call may be wrong. This CDR3 spans 13 amino acids. In germline, CDR1 is LNHDA, CDR2 SQIVND (reference sequence).

The chain employs TRBV27 and TRBJ2-3; possibly TRBD2 for D (6 bases). V was clipped by 6 bases and J by 2 bases, with 9 bases between them. Germline V CDR1 and CDR2: MNHEY, SMNVEV (reference sequence). The CDR3 has 13 amino acids. Written as DNA, the CDR3 is TGTGCCAGCAGGCGCGGGACCACAGATACGCAGTATTTT. Residues: CASRRGTTDTQYF.

This chain uses TRBV7-9 with TRBJ2-1, with D tentatively TRBD1 (5 bases). The CDR3 consists of 16 residues. Trimming removed 5 bases at V and 3 bases at J, with 17 bases between. Germline-derived CDR1 and CDR2 are SEHNR and FQNEAQ (reference sequence). CDR3 in amino acids: CASSQPTRGDYNEQFF. The CDR3 DNA reads TGTGCCAGCAGCCAACCGACAAGGGGTGACTACAATGAGCAGTTCTTC.

The CDR3 sequence: CSGGQGYGYTF. CDR3 nucleotides: TGCAGCGGGGGACAGGGGTATGGCTACACCTTC. The V and J genes are TRBV29-1 and TRBJ1-2; 10 bases map to TRBD1. CDR3 length equals 11 residues. Per germline, CDR1 SQVTM and CDR2 ANQGSEA. Trimming cost V 7 bases and J 5 bases; bases outside gene matches: 1.

CDR3 region: CASSPRDLGKSEQYF. For the CDR3, the DNA is TGTGCCAGCAGTCCCAGGGACCTGGGTAAGAGTGAGCAGTACTTC. The rearrangement links TRBV27 to TRBJ2-7; D assignment may be TRBD1 or TRBD2 (5 bases each). V lost 5 bases to trimming and J lost 7 bases, with 21 bases between them. The CDR3 consists of 15 residues. Germline values: CDR1 MNHEY, CDR2 SMNVEV (reference sequence).

A word on this clone: Other nucleotide sequences in the sample specify the same CDR3. The chain joins TRBV6-5 to TRBJ2-7; perhaps TRBD2 as D (5 bases). Germline-derived CDR1 and CDR2 are MNHEY and SVGAGI. Trimming stripped 2 bases from V and 5 bases from J, with 7 bases between. This CDR3 contains 12 residues. The CDR3 loop reads CASSYEGNEQYF. The CDR3 DNA is TGTGCCAGCAGTTACGAGGGCAACGAGCAGTACTTC.

Only a few counts were recorded for this clone. V gene TRBV5-4 combines with J gene TRBJ2-1; D uncertain. V was cut by 4 bases and J by 7 bases, with 18 bases left in between. The CDR3 has 15 residues. Germline V gene lookup returns CDR1 SGHNT and CDR2 YYREEE (reference sequence). Here the CDR3 reads CASSLRTLRRNEQFF. The CDR3 DNA sequence: TGTGCCAGCAGCCTACGAACACTCCGCCGGAATGAGCAGTTCTTC.

The chain is built from TRBV19 and TRBJ2-3; D gene unclear. Germline CDR1 and CDR2: LNHDA and SQIVND (reference sequence). The CDR3 extends over 14 amino acids. The V and J ends lost 6 bases and 6 bases respectively, with 16 bases between them. The CDR3 region has the DNA TGTGCCAGTAGCCCCTGGGCCCCCCCCGATACGCAGTATTTT. It encodes CASSPWAPPDTQYF. Complete variable domain (other parts from reference TRBV19 and TRBJ2-3): DGGITQSPKYLFRKEGQNVTLSCEQNLNHDAMYWYRQDPGQGLRLIYYSQIVNDFQKGDIAEGYSVSREKKESFPLTVTSAQKNPTAFYLCASSPWAPPDTQYFGPGTRLTVL.